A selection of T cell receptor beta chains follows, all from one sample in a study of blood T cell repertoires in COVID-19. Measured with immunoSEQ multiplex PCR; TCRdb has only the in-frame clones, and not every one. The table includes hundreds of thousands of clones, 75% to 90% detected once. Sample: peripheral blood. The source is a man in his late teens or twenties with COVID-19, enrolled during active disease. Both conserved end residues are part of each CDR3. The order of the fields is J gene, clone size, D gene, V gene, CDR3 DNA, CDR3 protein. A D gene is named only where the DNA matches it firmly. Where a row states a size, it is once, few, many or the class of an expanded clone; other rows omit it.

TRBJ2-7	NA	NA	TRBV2	TGTGCCAGCAGTGCCCCCGCGTCCTACGAGCAGTACTTC	CASSAPASYEQYF
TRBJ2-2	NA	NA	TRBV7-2	TGTGCCAGCAGCTTATCCCCGTCCAGGGCCACCGGGGAGCTGTTTTTT	CASSLSPSRATGELFF
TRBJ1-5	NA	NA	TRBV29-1	TGCAGCGTCAGAAAGGACACTGATCAGCCCCAGCATTTT	CSVRKDTDQPQHF
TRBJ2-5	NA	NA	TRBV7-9	TGTGCCAGCAGCTTTAACCTACGGTCCCAAGAGACCCAGTACTTC	CASSFNLRSQETQYF
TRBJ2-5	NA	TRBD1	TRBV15	TGTGCCACCAGCAGAGAAGTAGGACAGGGGGCAGAGACCCAGTACTTC	CATSREVGQGAETQYF
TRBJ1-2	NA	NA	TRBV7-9	TGTGCCAGCAGTCCACCCGGGACTGACTATGGCTACACCTTC	CASSPPGTDYGYTF
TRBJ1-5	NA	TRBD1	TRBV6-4	TGTGCCAGCAGTCAGGACAGGGGGAGTAATCAGCCCCAGCATTTT	CASSQDRGSNQPQHF
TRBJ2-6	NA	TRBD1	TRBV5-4	TGTGCCAGCAGGCCTGACAGGGCTGGGGCCAACGTCCTGACTTTC	CASRPDRAGANVLTF
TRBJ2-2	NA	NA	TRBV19	TGTGCCAGTAGTAAGGCTAGATTGGCCGGGGAGCTGTTTTTT	CASSKARLAGELFF
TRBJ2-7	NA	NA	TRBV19	TGTGCCAGTAGTATACCAGGGGTAAACTACGAGCAGTACTTC	CASSIPGVNYEQYF
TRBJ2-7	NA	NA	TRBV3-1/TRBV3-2	TGTGCCAGCAGCCAAGGTGTCGGGGGAACTTACGAGCAGTACTTC	CASSQGVGGTYEQYF
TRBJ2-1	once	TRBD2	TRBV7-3	TGTGCCAGCAGTTTTCAAGCGGGAGGGTACAATGAGCAGTTCTTC	CASSFQAGGYNEQFF
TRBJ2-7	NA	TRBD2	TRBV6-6	TGTGCCAGCAGTTACGGACTAGCGGTGAACTACGAGCAGTACTTC	CASSYGLAVNYEQYF